The clone carrying this TCR beta chain was detected a few times. The antigen remains unidentified. The TCR beta cDNA libraries carried unique molecular identifiers. T cells numbering 1 to 10 million yielded 450,000 to 600,000 cDNA molecules. In TCRdb, the PCR reads were re-called with MiXCR into one record per CDR3 protein. The sample has 170,000 or so distinct CDR3 sequences, roughly 30% seen once. The sample belongs to a study of post-analysis software for immune sequencing data. Study results and caveats: Significantly decreased normalized Chao1 diversity was recorded for multiple sclerosis patients relative to controls. Controls showed lower frequencies than patients for roughly five TRBV segments, and TRBV5-6, TRBV5-1 and TRBV20-1 were among these.

The germline V gene has CDR1 LNHDA and CDR2 SQIVND (reference sequence). The CDR3 length is 14 residues. V lost 4 bases and J lost 6, with 15 bases in between. The sequence was obtained from a girl aged 10 to 17 with multiple sclerosis. The sample consisted of blood. The rearrangement uses TRBV19 and TRBJ2-5, with D possibly TRBD2 on 6 matching bases. Here the CDR3 DNA reads TGTGCCAGTAGTACGCGGGATAGCAGGAAGACCCAGTACTTC. Protein sequence: CASSTRDSRKTQYF.